Below are 25 T cell receptor beta chains sequenced from a single sample in a study of blood T cell repertoires in COVID-19. Libraries were prepared by immunoSEQ multiplex PCR; TCRdb keeps only in-frame clonotypes and omits some of them. Of approximately 44,000 clones listed, 86% are singletons. The sequencing input was peripheral blood. The receptors here all came from a man between 60 and 75 years old with active COVID-19.

The chain has TRBV6-1 and TRBJ1-4, with 9 bases that match TRBD1. Germline CDR1 and CDR2: MNHNS and SASEGT. V trimming: 3 bases; J trimming: 2 bases; junction bases outside the gene matches: 4. The CDR3 spans 16 residues. CDR3 coding DNA: TGTGCCAGCAGTGACGGGACAGGGAACACTAATGAAAAACTGTTTTTT. It is translated as CASSDGTGNTNEKLFF.

The rearrangement joins TRBV18 to TRBJ2-2; 8 bases agree with TRBD1. This CDR3 contains 18 residues. Germline assignment: CDR1 KGHSH and CDR2 LQKENI. With 3 bases clipped from V and 5 bases from J, the junction kept 14 bases outside the gene matches. The CDR3 DNA follows: TGTGCCAGCTCACCCCCCCCCGGGTGGACAGGGATTACCGGGGAGCTGTTTTTT. This encodes CASSPPPGWTGITGELFF.

J is TRBJ1-3 and V is TRBV25-1; D not certain. Germline V gives CDR1 MGHDK, CDR2 SYGVNS. The V end was cut by 6 bases, the J end by 1 base, with 16 bases between. This CDR3 contains 16 residues. The CDR3 sequence: CASSRRGMGSGNTIYF. Here the CDR3 DNA reads TGTGCCAGCAGCCGACGGGGTATGGGGTCTGGAAACACCATATATTTT.

J is TRBJ1-3 and V is TRBV6-1; D is unclear. The V end was cut by 3 bases, the J end by 0 bases, with 9 bases between. The CDR3 is 15 residues long. Germline V gene sequence: CDR1 MNHNS, CDR2 SASEGT. The CDR3 region has the DNA TGTGCCAGCAGTGACGCCTCCAGCTCTGGAAACACCATATATTTT. Translating gives CASSDASSSGNTIYF.

V is TRBV27 and J is TRBJ1-2, with 8 bases identical to TRBD1. CDR1 is MNHEY and CDR2 is SMNVEV in the germline V gene (reference sequence). V trimming: 4 bases; J trimming: 7 bases; junction bases outside the gene matches: 5. The CDR3 extends over 13 amino acids. The CDR3 DNA reads as TGTGCCAGCAGTTACTCAGACAGGGGTGGCTACACCTTC. This encodes CASSYSDRGGYTF.

The chain joins TRBV19 to TRBJ1-2, with D possibly being TRBD1 (5 bases). The CDR3 totals 15 residues. In germline, CDR1 is LNHDA, CDR2 SQIVND (reference sequence). Trimming cost V 0 bases and J 4 bases, with 12 bases left between them. CDR3 loop: CASSIDGRVGYGYTF. The CDR3 DNA reads TGTGCCAGTAGTATAGATGGCAGGGTCGGCTATGGCTACACCTTC.

The CDR3 DNA follows: TGTGCCAGCATGCGGGACTACAGCTACAATGAGCAGTTCTTC. This sequence encodes CASMRDYSYNEQFF. V usage is TRBV27 and J usage is TRBJ2-1; TRBD2 agrees at 7 bases. Germline loops: CDR1 MNHEY, CDR2 SMNVEV (reference sequence). The CDR3 contains 14 residues. Trimming took 7 bases from V and 3 from J; bases not matched to a gene: 6.

The V call is TRBV30, the J call TRBJ2-7, with D maybe TRBD1 (5 bases). The CDR3 has 14 residues. Germline assignment: CDR1 GTSNPN and CDR2 SVGIG (reference sequence). Trimming shortened V by 4 bases and J by 0 bases, and 13 bases separated the two germline ends. The chain's CDR3 is CAWKGPGISYEQYF. The CDR3 DNA is TGTGCCTGGAAGGGCCCAGGGATCTCCTACGAGCAGTACTTC.

The chain recombines TRBV10-3 with TRBJ1-5; D might be TRBD1 (6 bases). The CDR3 contains 16 residues. Germline CDR1 and CDR2: ENHRY and SYGVKD. Between the trimmed V and J ends, which lost 0 bases and 2 bases, there was a span of 11 bases. DNA of the CDR3: TGTGCCATCAGTGAGTCGAGGGGGATTGGCAATCAGCCCCAGCATTTT. This sequence encodes CAISESRGIGNQPQHF.

This chain joins TRBV13 and TRBJ1-6, with TRBD1 identical over 7 bases. Trimming cost V 3 bases and J 8 bases; bases outside gene matches: 4. The germline gives CDR1 PRHDT, CDR2 FYEKMQ (reference sequence). The CDR3 sequence is 14 residues long. In DNA, the CDR3 is TGTGCCAGCAGCTTTGGGACAGAATATTCACCCCTCCACTTT. Translated: CASSFGTEYSPLHF.

The CDR3 nucleotides read TGCGCCAGCCGACTAGCGGAGGGCACAGATACGCAGTATTTT. Translating gives CASRLAEGTDTQYF. The chain has TRBV5-1 and TRBJ2-3, with TRBD2 matching over 9 bases. The CDR3 totals 14 residues. Trimming took 7 bases from V and 1 from J; bases not matched to a gene: 4. The germline CDR1 and CDR2 sequences are SGHRS and YFSETQ.

V and J are TRBV20-1 and TRBJ2-1; TRBD1 aligns across 9 bases. The CDR3 is 14 amino acids. V dropped 3 bases and J dropped 6; count of bases not matched to a gene: 6. Germline V gene sequence: CDR1 DFQATT, CDR2 SNEGSKA (reference sequence). The CDR3 protein is CSASTGGAVNEQFF. CDR3 sequence (DNA): TGCAGTGCTAGTACAGGGGGCGCCGTCAATGAGCAGTTCTTC.

The V call is TRBV29-1, the J call TRBJ2-7; TRBD1 is a possible D gene (6 bases). V was cut by 6 bases and J by 1 base, with 16 bases left in between. Germline V gene sequence: CDR1 SQVTM, CDR2 ANQGSEA. This CDR3 has 14 amino acids. CDR3 nucleotides: TGCAGCGTCACGCGGACAGCCGTTTCCTACGAGCAGTACTTC. The encoded protein is CSVTRTAVSYEQYF.

The V and J genes are TRBV19 and TRBJ1-2; D remains unclear. This CDR3 comprises 15 residues. V dropped 3 bases and J dropped 0 bases, with 11 bases sitting between them. The V gene's germline CDR1 is LNHDA and CDR2 SQIVND (reference sequence). The CDR3 is CASSILTAANYGYTF. As DNA, the CDR3 is TGTGCCAGTAGTATTCTAACAGCAGCTAACTATGGCTACACCTTC. The complete variable domain, with remaining parts taken from reference TRBV19 and TRBJ1-2, reads DGGITQSPKYLFRKEGQNVTLSCEQNLNHDAMYWYRQDPGQGLRLIYYSQIVNDFQKGDIAEGYSVSREKKESFPLTVTSAQKNPTAFYLCASSILTAANYGYTFGSGTRLTVV.

This clone was detected only a few times. J is TRBJ2-5 and V is TRBV5-6; D remains ambiguous. There are 15 residues in the CDR3. V lost 4 bases to trimming and J lost 2 bases, with 15 bases between them. Per the germline V gene, CDR1 is SGHDT and CDR2 is YYEEEE. The CDR3 here is CASSPGPFGQETQYF. The CDR3 DNA reads TGTGCCAGCAGCCCCGGCCCATTCGGGCAAGAGACCCAGTACTTC.

The V gene is TRBV7-9, the J gene TRBJ2-1; D perhaps matches TRBD1 (5 bases). This CDR3 is built from 13 residues. CDR1 SEHNR and CDR2 FQNEAQ come from the germline V gene (reference sequence). V lost 2 bases to trimming and J lost 9 bases, with 11 bases between them. The chain's CDR3 is CASSLLQGSEQFF. DNA for the CDR3: TGTGCCAGCAGCTTACTCCAGGGAAGTGAGCAGTTCTTC. Drawing the rest from reference TRBV7-9 and TRBJ2-1, the complete variable domain is DTGVSQNPRHKITKRGQNVTFRCDPISEHNRLYWYRQTLGQGPEFLTYFQNEAQLEKSRLLSDRFSAERPKGSFSTLEIQRTEQGDSAMYLCASSLLQGSEQFFGPGTRLTVL.

The gene calls are TRBV30 and TRBJ1-2; weak D call: TRBD1 (6 bases). With 0 bases removed from V and 8 bases from J, the gap between germline ends came to 13 bases. The CDR3 spans 13 residues. Germline values: CDR1 GTSNPN, CDR2 SVGIG (reference sequence). The CDR3 here is CAWSVMVQGGYTF. CDR3 in DNA: TGTGCCTGGAGTGTAATGGTGCAGGGGGGCTACACCTTC.

The V and J genes are TRBV30 and TRBJ2-4; D is undetermined. The CDR3 runs 14 residues. Germline V gene sequence: CDR1 GTSNPN, CDR2 SVGIG (reference sequence). The V end lost 3 bases, the J end lost 0 bases, and 9 bases lay between the germline ends. The CDR3 loop is CAWRQPRAKNIQYF. In nucleotides, the CDR3 is TGTGCCTGGAGACAGCCCCGAGCCAAAAACATTCAGTACTTC.

V gene TRBV13 combines with J gene TRBJ2-1; 11 nucleotides line up with TRBD2. V was clipped by 8 bases and J by 7 bases; unmatched bases: 1. CDR3 size: 12 residues. The germline V gene encodes CDR1 PRHDT and CDR2 FYEKMQ (reference sequence). CDR3 nucleotide sequence: TGTGCCAGCGGGACTAGCGGAAATGAGCAGTTCTTC. Protein product: CASGTSGNEQFF.

The V call is TRBV11-2, the J call TRBJ2-7, with D possibly TRBD2 on 5 matching bases. The V end lost 1 base, the J end lost 0 bases, and 13 bases lay between the germline ends. CDR3 size: 16 residues. The germline CDR1 and CDR2 sequences are SGHAT and FQNNGV. The CDR3 region has the DNA TGTGCCAGCAGCTTAGTACTCCGGGGAAGCTCCTACGAGCAGTACTTC. Translation gives CASSLVLRGSSYEQYF.

The V call is TRBV5-5, the J call TRBJ2-7; D is perhaps TRBD2 (5 bases). The CDR3 sequence is 14 residues long. Trimming removed 1 base from V and 1 base from J, with 9 bases in between. The germline V gene has CDR1 SGHKS and CDR2 YYEKEE (reference sequence). CDR3 DNA sequence: TGTGCCAGCAGCTTGCCTAGCCGGTCCTACGAGCAGTACTTC. As protein: CASSLPSRSYEQYF.

The rearrangement links TRBV25-1 to TRBJ2-1; 8 nucleotides agree with TRBD2. V lost 2 bases to trimming and J lost 3 bases; unmatched junction nucleotides: 3. The CDR3 runs to 15 residues. Germline CDR1 MGHDK, CDR2 SYGVNS. CDR3 sequence: CASSEPAGGYNEQFF. Written as DNA, the CDR3 is TGTGCCAGCAGTGAACCGGCGGGAGGCTACAATGAGCAGTTCTTC.

This sequence joins TRBV10-3 and TRBJ2-3, with TRBD2 as a possible D gene (6 bases). The CDR3 is 22 amino acids. Looked up from germline, CDR1 is ENHRY and CDR2 is SYGVKD. The ends were cut back, 7 bases at V and 2 bases at J, with 37 bases in the middle. CDR3 sequence: CAITSVGELCWPERRATDTQYF. The DNA of the CDR3 is TGTGCCATCACGTCAGTTGGCGAACTTTGCTGGCCCGAACGGAGGGCCACAGATACGCAGTATTTT.

The genes are TRBV13 and TRBJ1-1; 8 nucleotides agree with TRBD1. V shed 5 bases, J shed 4 bases, and the junction held 3 bases outside the gene matches. Germline V gene lookup returns CDR1 PRHDT and CDR2 FYEKMQ (reference sequence). This CDR3 comprises 13 residues. This CDR3 reads CASSPDRGTEAFF. In DNA, the CDR3 is TGTGCCAGCAGCCCTGACAGGGGCACTGAAGCTTTCTTT.

The chain combines TRBV20-1 with TRBJ1-5; unclear D gene. The CDR3 has 15 amino acids. The ends were cut back, 3 bases at V and 0 bases at J, with 12 bases in the middle. Germline CDR1 DFQATT, CDR2 SNEGSKA (reference sequence). CDR3 nucleotides: TGCAGTGCTAGTAGTGGGCCGTATAGCAATCAGCCCCAGCATTTT. Translation gives CSASSGPYSNQPQHF.